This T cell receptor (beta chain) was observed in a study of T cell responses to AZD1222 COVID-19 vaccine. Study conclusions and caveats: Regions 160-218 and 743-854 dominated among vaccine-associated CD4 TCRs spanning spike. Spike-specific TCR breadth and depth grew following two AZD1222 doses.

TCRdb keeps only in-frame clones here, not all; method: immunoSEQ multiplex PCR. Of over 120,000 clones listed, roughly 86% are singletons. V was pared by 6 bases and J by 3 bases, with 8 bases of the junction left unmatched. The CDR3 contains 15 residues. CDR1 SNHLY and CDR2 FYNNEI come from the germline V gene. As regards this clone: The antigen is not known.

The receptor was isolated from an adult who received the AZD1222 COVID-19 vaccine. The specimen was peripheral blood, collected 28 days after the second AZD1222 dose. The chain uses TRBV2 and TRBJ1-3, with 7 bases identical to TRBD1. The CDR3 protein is CASSLQGGSGNTIYF. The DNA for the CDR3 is TGTGCCAGCAGCCTCCAGGGGGGCAGTGGAAACACCATATATTTT.